This is a list of T cell receptor beta chains from one sample in a study of T-cell reconstitution after alpha-beta-depleted transplantation in children. TCRdb independently ran MiXCR on the PCR reads; one entry per CDR3 protein. Of roughly 670,000 distinct CDR3 sequences in the sample, roughly 14% were seen once. The sample was PBMCs, taken before TCRalphabeta/CD19-depleted stem cell transplant. These receptors were collected from a girl aged 2 to 10 with congenital amegakaryocytic thrombocytopenia, due to receive a stem cell transplant. The CDR3 runs from the conserved cysteine through the conserved F or W. The D gene is left open where the match is weak. Clone size is stated in some rows and not others, as once, few, many or a class when expanded.

d_call j_call clone_size v_call cdr3_nt cdr3_aa
NA TRBJ2-7 few TRBV3-1 TGTGCCAGCAGCCACGAAACATCGCGACCTTTGAGGGAGCAGTACTTC CASSHETSRPLREQYF
NA TRBJ1-3 many TRBV5-1 TGCGCCAGCACCGTAGGCGGTTCCCTCTCTGGAAACACCATATATTTT CASTVGGSLSGNTIYF
NA TRBJ1-1 many TRBV20-1 TGCAGTGTACGGCTGCAGGACACTGAAGCTTTCTTT CSVRLQDTEAFF
NA TRBJ2-3 many TRBV3-1 TGTGCCAGCAGCCAAGGGGGCACAGATACGCAGTATTTT CASSQGGTDTQYF
TRBD1 TRBJ2-1 many TRBV5-6 TGTGCCAGCAGGCTGACAGGGGTTTCGAATGAGCAGTTCTTC CASRLTGVSNEQFF
NA TRBJ1-1 many TRBV5-1 TGCGCCAGCAGCTACTACCCGGACACTTCCACTGAAGCTTTCTTT CASSYYPDTSTEAFF
NA TRBJ2-3 many TRBV12-3/TRBV12-4 TGTGCCAGCAGTTGGGACTGGCGCACAGATACGCAGTATTTT CASSWDWRTDTQYF
NA TRBJ2-3 few TRBV5-5 TGTGCCAGCAGCTTTGGTGGGAGAGGCACAGATACGCAGTATTTT CASSFGGRGTDTQYF
NA TRBJ2-7 NA TRBV7-9 TGTGCCAGAAGCTATAAGGACTCCTACGAGCAGTACTTC CARSYKDSYEQYF
NA TRBJ2-7 few TRBV20-1 TGCAGTGCTAGACTAGAGAATAACGAGCAGTACTTC CSARLENNEQYF
TRBD2 TRBJ2-2 NA TRBV30 TGTGCCTGGAAGCGGGAGTACGGGGAGCTGTTTTTT CAWKREYGELFF
NA TRBJ2-5 many TRBV20-1 TGCAGTGCTAGGGAGAGCTTGGTGGTGGCCTCGCTCCTGGAGACCCAGTACTTC CSARESLVVASLLETQYF
TRBD2 TRBJ2-7 few TRBV20-1 TGCAGTGCTAGTCCCAGCGGGAGGATCCGCGACGAGCAGTACTTC CSASPSGRIRDEQYF
NA TRBJ2-5 NA TRBV24-1 TGTGCCACCAGTGATCAGGGCCCAGTCCAAGAGACCCAGTACTTC CATSDQGPVQETQYF
TRBD2 TRBJ2-2 NA TRBV29-1 TGCAGCGTTGGGATAGCGGGATTAAACACCGGGGAGCTGTTTTTT CSVGIAGLNTGELFF
NA TRBJ2-6 many TRBV12-3/TRBV12-4 TGTGCCAGCAGCCCCGTCGCTGGGGCCAACGTCCTGACTTTC CASSPVAGANVLTF
NA TRBJ2-7 many TRBV7-9 TGTGCCAGCAGCTACTCCGGGAACTCCTACGAGCAGTACTTC CASSYSGNSYEQYF
TRBD2 TRBJ2-7 NA TRBV5-1 TGCGCCAGCAGCTTGGCCCCCTCTCAGGCGGGAGGGTTCTACGAGCAGTACTTC CASSLAPSQAGGFYEQYF
NA TRBJ2-3 NA TRBV25-1 TGTGCCAGCAGGGTGGAGGGCCGCCATACGCAGTATTTT CASRVEGRHTQYF
NA TRBJ1-1 many TRBV5-1 TGCGCCAGCAGCCTACTTGCCGGGCGGGCGAACACTGAAGCTTTCTTT CASSLLAGRANTEAFF
TRBD1 TRBJ2-7 few TRBV5-1 TGCGCCAGCAGCCCCGGGACAGGGGTCAACGAGCAGTACTTC CASSPGTGVNEQYF
NA TRBJ2-1 many TRBV20-1 TGCAGTGCAATACCGGATGGGCACGAGCAGTTCTTC CSAIPDGHEQFF
NA TRBJ2-1 many TRBV29-1 TGCAGCGTTGGGGCAGCTTCCTACAATGAGCAGTTCTTC CSVGAASYNEQFF
NA TRBJ2-2 NA TRBV21-1 TGTGCCAGCAGACAAGAGCGGGTCCTAGAGACCGGGGAGCTGTTTTTT CASRQERVLETGELFF
TRBD2 TRBJ2-1 few TRBV20-1 TGCAGTGCCCCAATCGAGGATCCTATAGCGGGAGGGCTAATGTACAATGAGCAGTTCTTC CSAPIEDPIAGGLMYNEQFF